The rows below give T cell receptor beta chains drawn from one sample of a study of T cells after somatic rescue of genetic block. Sequencing used immunoSEQ multiplex PCR; TCRdb keeps in-frame clones, though not all of them. The table records about 88,000 clones, 75% to 90% of them present only once. Sequences were obtained from peripheral blood mononuclear cells (PBMCs). The receptors here all came from a woman under 30. CDR3s include the opening cysteine and the closing phenylalanine or tryptophan. A D gene is named only where the DNA matches it firmly. Clone size appears in some rows only: once, few, many, or a class for an expanded clone.

d_gene	abundance	v_gene	j_gene	CDR3nt	CDR3aa
NA	NA	TRBV4-1	TRBJ1-2	TGCGCCAGCAGCCAAGGCCCGGGCATTGACTATGGCTACACCTTC	CASSQGPGIDYGYTF
TRBD1	NA	TRBV5-1	TRBJ2-2	TGCGCCAGCAGCTCGGGACAGAGGATCAGCGGGGAGCTGTTTTTT	CASSSGQRISGELFF
NA	once	TRBV25-1	TRBJ1-6	TGTGCCAGCAGTGCCCAGGGCCCGGCCGCCCTCCACTTT	CASSAQGPAALHF
NA	NA	TRBV30	TRBJ1-5	TGTGCCTGGGGCCTCTTTGGATTCAATCAGCCCCAGCATTTT	CAWGLFGFNQPQHF
NA	NA	TRBV28	TRBJ2-1	TGTGCCAGCAGCGCCCTAGGACCCGTTCATGGCAATGAGCAGTTCTTC	CASSALGPVHGNEQFF
NA	NA	TRBV4-3	TRBJ1-6	TGCGCCAGCAGCCAGGCAGGGTTCCGGTATAATTCACCCCTCCACTTT	CASSQAGFRYNSPLHF
TRBD2	NA	TRBV10-3	TRBJ2-5	TGTGCCATCAGTGAGTCGAGGGCGGGAGGGGCGGAGGAGACCCAGTACTTC	CAISESRAGGAEETQYF
NA	NA	TRBV4-1	TRBJ2-2	TGCGCCAGCAGCCAAGTTATTGGGGCTGACGGGGAGCTGTTTTTT	CASSQVIGADGELFF
TRBD2	NA	TRBV4-2	TRBJ2-4	TGTGCCAGCAGCCAGACCCCGGGACTAAAAAACATTCAGTACTTC	CASSQTPGLKNIQYF
NA	NA	TRBV7-9	TRBJ1-1	TGTGCCAGCAGCTTAGCGCTGGGGCAGGGAAGTACTGAAGCTTTCTTT	CASSLALGQGSTEAFF
NA	few	TRBV28	TRBJ1-1	TGTGCCAGCAGAGATTACATGAACACTGAAGCTTTCTTT	CASRDYMNTEAFF
TRBD2	NA	TRBV7-8	TRBJ2-3	TGTGCCAGCAGCGCGACTAGCGGGAGGGCCCCGGATACGCAGTATTTT	CASSATSGRAPDTQYF
NA	NA	TRBV28	TRBJ1-4	TGTGCCAGCAGTATCCTCCAGAAGGGAGGTAGGGAAAAACTGTTTTTT	CASSILQKGGREKLFF
TRBD1	NA	TRBV19	TRBJ2-3	TGTGCCAGTAGTCAGACAGGGGGCCCGCCTAGCACAGATACGCAGTATTTT	CASSQTGGPPSTDTQYF
NA	NA	TRBV4-1	TRBJ2-7	TGCGCCAGCAGCGCCTCTCCGGGACTTCAAAGCTACGAGCAGTACTTC	CASSASPGLQSYEQYF
NA	NA	TRBV27	TRBJ1-5	TGTGCCAGCAGTCCTCAGGGAAACCGGGGGGCCCAGCCCCAGCATTTT	CASSPQGNRGAQPQHF
NA	NA	TRBV14	TRBJ1-1	TGTGCCAGCAGCCGGGAATTTAATGAAGCTTTCTTT	CASSREFNEAFF
TRBD2	NA	TRBV13	TRBJ2-2	TGTGCCAGCAGCTTGACTAGCGGGAGATCCGGGGAGCTGTTTTTT	CASSLTSGRSGELFF
TRBD1	once	TRBV12-5	TRBJ2-3	TGTGCTAGTGGATCTCCCGGGACAGGGGGCAGAGAGAGCACAGATACGCAGTATTTT	CASGSPGTGGRESTDTQYF
TRBD1	NA	TRBV5-1	TRBJ2-3	TGCGCCAGCAGCTCCCGGACAGGATCAGATAGACGGGGTACGCAGTATTTT	CASSSRTGSDRRGTQYF
NA	NA	TRBV4-2	TRBJ1-5	TGTGCCAGCAGCCAACAGGATAGCAATCAGCCCCAGCATTTT	CASSQQDSNQPQHF
NA	NA	TRBV14	TRBJ1-1	TGTGCCAGCAGCCAAGATCTGAACACTGAAGCTTTCTTT	CASSQDLNTEAFF
TRBD2	NA	TRBV7-2	TRBJ2-7	TGTGCCAGCAGCCTAGGACTAGCTTACGAGCAGTACTTC	CASSLGLAYEQYF
NA	NA	TRBV5-1	TRBJ1-1	TGCGCCAGCAGCCGGGTGGGCACTGAAGCTTTCTTT	CASSRVGTEAFF
NA	once	TRBV27	TRBJ2-5	TGTGCCAGCAGTCGAACAGGATTCCAAGAGACCCAGTACTTC	CASSRTGFQETQYF
NA	NA	TRBV29-1	TRBJ2-7	TGCAGCGTTCTGGGGGACCCGAGCTCCTACGAGCAGTACTTC	CSVLGDPSSYEQYF
NA	NA	TRBV2	TRBJ1-4	TGTGCCAGCGGAACTAATAATGAAAAACTGTTTTTT	CASGTNNEKLFF
NA	few	TRBV15	TRBJ2-7	TGTGCCACCCGAACACAGGGTTCCTACGAGCAGTACTTC	CATRTQGSYEQYF
TRBD2	NA	TRBV4-3	TRBJ2-7	TGCGCCAGCAGCCAATCGGGGACTAGCGGGAGAGTCTACGAGCAGTACTTC	CASSQSGTSGRVYEQYF
NA	NA	TRBV4-2	TRBJ2-5	TGTGCCAGCAGCTCCCCACGGCGGATAGGGGGGTACCAAGAGACCCAGTACTTC	CASSSPRRIGGYQETQYF
TRBD1	NA	TRBV14	TRBJ2-2	TGTGCCAGCAGCCCTACTACAGGGGTCGCCGGGGAGCTGTTTTTT	CASSPTTGVAGELFF
NA	NA	TRBV30	TRBJ2-1	TGTGCCTGGAGGAAAGGAGTAGGGAATGAGCAGTTCTTC	CAWRKGVGNEQFF
NA	NA	TRBV6-5	TRBJ2-1	TGTGCCAGCAGGGGCGAGGCCTACAATGAGCAGTTCTTC	CASRGEAYNEQFF
TRBD1	NA	TRBV28	TRBJ1-2	TGTGCCAGCAGTTTGGACAGGGACTATGGCTACACCTTC	CASSLDRDYGYTF
NA	NA	TRBV19	TRBJ2-3	TGTGCCAGTGGGGCGTGGGCGGGGTTCACAGATACGCAGTATTTT	CASGAWAGFTDTQYF
NA	NA	TRBV6-5	TRBJ1-5	TGTGCCAGCAGACCCCGACGTGGCCGCAATCAGCCCCAGCATTTT	CASRPRRGRNQPQHF
NA	NA	TRBV5-1	TRBJ2-2	TGCGCCAGCAGCTTGCCGGCTACCGCAGCCGGAATTGTCTACACCGGGGAGCTGTTTTTT	CASSLPATAAGIVYTGELFF
NA	NA	TRBV6-4	TRBJ2-3	TGTGCCAGCAGTGACTCGCTCGGTACTGGGGATACGCAGTATTTT	CASSDSLGTGDTQYF
NA	NA	TRBV6-6	TRBJ2-3	TGTGCCAGCAGCCCCGTGGATACGCAGTATTTT	CASSPVDTQYF
TRBD1	NA	TRBV6-6	TRBJ1-5	TGTGCCAGCAGTTACCAACAGGGGGCAGGACAGCCCCAGCATTTT	CASSYQQGAGQPQHF
NA	NA	TRBV4-3	TRBJ1-3	TGCGCCAGCAGCCAAGATGGCGGGCCCGGAAACACCATATATTTT	CASSQDGGPGNTIYF
NA	NA	TRBV6-1	TRBJ1-5	TGTGCCAGCAGGAGGGGTTGGGGCAATCAGCCCCAGCATTTT	CASRRGWGNQPQHF
NA	NA	TRBV9	TRBJ1-1	TGTGCCAGCAGCGTAGGGGAGCTATCGAACACTGAAGCTTTCTTT	CASSVGELSNTEAFF
NA	NA	TRBV25-1	TRBJ1-5	TGTGCCAGCAGTGAACCCCTGGGCAATCAGCCCCAGCATTTT	CASSEPLGNQPQHF
NA	NA	TRBV28	TRBJ2-7	TGTGCCATCGGAGGGGCGGGTCGGGGAGGCGAGCAGTACTTC	CAIGGAGRGGEQYF
NA	few	TRBV4-1	TRBJ1-6	TGCGCCAGCAGCCACGAAGAGCCACCCCTCCACTTT	CASSHEEPPLHF
NA	NA	TRBV28	TRBJ1-1	TGTGCCAGCAGAGGGGCTGAAGCTTTCTTT	CASRGAEAFF
TRBD2	NA	TRBV29-1	TRBJ2-3	TGCAGCGTTGCTGCGGGAGGGACCGGTACGCAGTATTTT	CSVAAGGTGTQYF
NA	NA	TRBV6-1	TRBJ2-7	TGTGCCAGCAGTGCCCGACAAACCTCCTACGAGCAGTACTTC	CASSARQTSYEQYF
NA	NA	TRBV5-1	TRBJ2-5	TGCGCCAGCAGCTTGGGGGTGACTACCCAAGAGACCCAGTACTTC	CASSLGVTTQETQYF
TRBD2	once	TRBV2	TRBJ2-1	TGTGCCAGCGGAATAGCGGGCGGGAATGAGCAGTTCTTC	CASGIAGGNEQFF
NA	NA	TRBV21-1	TRBJ2-3	TGTGCCAGCAGCATGGGCAGGGATAATAGCACAGATACGCAGTATTTT	CASSMGRDNSTDTQYF
NA	NA	TRBV14	TRBJ2-1	TGTGCCAGCAGCCAAGAGTTGGGCGCCAGCTCCTACAATGAGCAGTTCTTC	CASSQELGASSYNEQFF
NA	NA	TRBV7-9	TRBJ2-7	TGTGCCAGCAGCCAAGCCGGATCCTACGAGCAGTACTTC	CASSQAGSYEQYF
TRBD1	NA	TRBV18	TRBJ1-2	TGTGCCAGCTCACCAGACAGGGGGCTAGGCTATGGCTACACCTTC	CASSPDRGLGYGYTF